This TCR beta chain was captured in a study of T cell repertoires in cytomegalovirus infection. About the study: CMV epitopes that were recently identified and HLA-C-restricted were used alongside well-studied HLA-B-restricted ones. A matching HLA type, together with CMV infection, was signaled by public TCR beta signatures.

Study outcomes and limitations: In two of eight donors, the top clonotype was HLA-C-restricted CMV-specific. There were carriers of CMV plus the relevant HLA, and cumulative public TCR beta family frequency identified them.

V was pared by 5 bases and J by 0 bases, with 10 bases between. Germline CDR1 reads SEHNR; CDR2 reads FQNEAQ (reference sequence). The CDR3 contains 14 residues. TCRdb re-analysed the reads in MiXCR, keeping a single row per CDR3 protein. Of around 55,000 distinct CDR3 sequences in the sample, roughly 20% were seen once. Notes on this clonotype: Its antigen is currently unknown.

This sequence joins TRBV7-9 and TRBJ1-1; D ambiguous. The sequence was collected from a human donor in good health (CMV status not recorded). Some clones in this sample may be carry-over from other donors' samples. Here the sequenced sample was CD8+ T cells from cultured PBMCs, taken from culture after CMV antigen stimulation. The CDR3 DNA follows: TGTGCCAGCAGCCCAGAATACATGAACACTGAAGCTTTCTTT. Protein product: CASSPEYMNTEAFF.